This entry lists 31 T cell receptor beta chains sequenced from one sample in a study of CD8+ T cells in alopecia areata. RNA was isolated and reverse transcribed to cDNA, the sequencing template. This table comes from immunoSEQ multiplex PCR, and its TCRdb copy is limited to in-frame clones, with some not included. The repertoire holds about 200,000 clones, with roughly 50% as singletons. Treatment: oral pan-JAK inhibitor, 5-10 mg twice daily. The material was CD4+ T cells sorted from blood, obtained at week 24, from a patient treated with tofacitinib. The receptors originated from a human donor with alopecia areata.

The chain couples TRBV25-1 to TRBJ1-1; no firm D call. CDR1 and CDR2 (germline): MGHDK, SYGVNS. V lost 3 bases and J 1 base, leaving 9 bases between the germline ends. The CDR3 extends over 14 amino acids. CDR3 loop: CASSDTGRNTEAFF. The CDR3 DNA reads as TGTGCCAGCAGTGATACGGGGAGGAACACTGAAGCTTTCTTT.

This clone was found a few times. The chain couples TRBV4-1 to TRBJ1-2; the D is unclear. Trimming shortened V by 5 bases and J by 4 bases, and 17 bases separated the two germline ends. This CDR3 is 15 amino acids long. Germline-derived CDR1 and CDR2 are MGHRA and YSYEKL. The CDR3 protein is CASSADRSGSYGYTF. The DNA for the CDR3 is TGCGCCAGCAGCGCAGATAGGTCGGGTAGCTATGGCTACACCTTC.

In DNA, the CDR3 is TGCAGCGTTGATTCCCAGGAGAGCAACTATGGCTACACCTTC. Translating gives CSVDSQESNYGYTF. The chain is built from TRBV29-1 and TRBJ1-2; D remains ambiguous. The germline gives CDR1 SQVTM, CDR2 ANQGSEA. There are 14 residues in the CDR3. Trimming removed 3 bases from V and 2 bases from J, with 13 bases in between.

The chain combines TRBV7-3 with TRBJ2-5; 14 bases match TRBD2. Germline CDR1 SGHTA, CDR2 FQGTGA. After removal of 6 bases from V and 1 base from J, the junction contained 4 bases not matched to a gene. This CDR3 spans 16 amino acids. CDR3 DNA sequence: TGTGCCAGCAGTAGCGGGACTAGCGGGAGCCAAGAGACCCAGTACTTC. This gives the protein CASSSGTSGSQETQYF.

The chain is built from TRBV27 and TRBJ2-5; TRBD1 matches at 10 bases. This CDR3 spans 13 amino acids. CDR1 and CDR2 from the germline V gene are MNHEY and SMNVEV (reference sequence). The J segment lost 5 bases and the V segment lost 7 bases, leaving 4 bases of the junction unmatched. CDR3 sequence (DNA): TGTGCCAGCACCAAGGGACAGGGGGAGACCCAGTACTTC. Encoded protein: CASTKGQGETQYF.

The chain has TRBV30 and TRBJ2-6; 9 nucleotides line up with TRBD1. Germline V gives CDR1 GTSNPN, CDR2 SVGIG (reference sequence). This CDR3 has 15 amino acids. V was pared by 1 base and J by 4 bases, with 2 bases of the junction left unmatched. CDR3 sequence: CAWSDRGQGANVLTF. The CDR3, as DNA: TGTGCCTGGAGTGACAGGGGGCAAGGGGCCAACGTCCTGACTTTC.

This rearrangement joins TRBV29-1 to TRBJ2-3, with TRBD2 matching 11 bases. The CDR3 is made up of 15 amino acids. Germline trimming cut 7 bases from V and 5 bases from J; bases unmatched to any gene: 11. Germline values: CDR1 SQVTM, CDR2 ANQGSEA. Here the CDR3 reads CSGNLAGGAIDTQYF. The CDR3 DNA reads as TGCAGCGGAAATCTAGCGGGAGGAGCTATAGATACGCAGTATTTT.

J is TRBJ2-2 and V is TRBV18, with D maybe TRBD1 (6 bases). The CDR3 length is 15 residues. Germline V gene data show CDR1 as KGHSH and CDR2 as LQKENI. V lost 1 base to trimming and J lost 2 bases, with 8 bases between them. CDR3: CASSPQQGNTGELFF. CDR3 coding DNA: TGTGCCAGCTCACCACAACAGGGAAACACCGGGGAGCTGTTTTTT.

This chain joins TRBV5-1 and TRBJ2-7, with 7 bases identical to TRBD1. CDR1 and CDR2 from the germline V gene are SGHRS and YFSETQ. The CDR3 runs to 14 residues. V shed 4 bases and J 2 bases; nucleotides not matched to a gene: 6. The CDR3 here is CASSPRQGPYEQYF. Written as DNA, the CDR3 is TGCGCCAGCAGCCCCCGACAGGGCCCCTACGAGCAGTACTTC.

This rearrangement joins TRBV7-2 to TRBJ2-1, with D perhaps TRBD2 (5 bases). The length of the CDR3 is 14 residues. Germline V lookup: CDR1 SGHTA, CDR2 FQGNSA. V was pared by 3 bases and J by 5 bases, with 11 bases between. Here the CDR3 reads CASSLVLDNNEQFF. Here the CDR3 DNA reads TGTGCCAGCAGCTTGGTACTAGATAACAATGAGCAGTTCTTC.

The chain recombines TRBV2 with TRBJ2-1, with D perhaps matching TRBD1 (5 bases). The length of the CDR3 is 12 residues. CDR1 SNHLY and CDR2 FYNNEI come from the germline V gene. Between the trimmed V and J ends, which lost 3 bases and 8 bases, there was a span of 8 bases. The CDR3, as DNA: TGTGCCAGCAGTGATCTAGGGGATGAGCAGTTCTTC. Encoded protein: CASSDLGDEQFF. Variable domain in full (rest from reference TRBV2 and TRBJ2-1): EPEVTQTPSHQVTQMGQEVILRCVPISNHLYFYWYRQILGQKVEFLVSFYNNEISEKSEIFDDQFSVERPDGSNFTLKIRSTKLEDSAMYFCASSDLGDEQFFGPGTRLTVL.

The chain uses TRBV30 and TRBJ2-6; D is undetermined. Between the trimmed V and J ends, which lost 0 bases and 0 bases, there was a span of 9 bases. The germline V gene encodes CDR1 GTSNPN and CDR2 SVGIG (reference sequence). This CDR3 region has 16 residues. The CDR3 sequence: CAWSVSTSSGANVLTF. As DNA, the CDR3 is TGTGCCTGGAGTGTTAGTACGAGCTCTGGGGCCAACGTCCTGACTTTC. The full variable domain, with the rest looked up from reference TRBV30 and TRBJ2-6, is SQTIHQWPATLVQPVGSPLSLECTVEGTSNPNLYWYRQAAGRGLQLLFYSVGIGQISSEVPQNLSASRPQDRQFILSSKKLLLSDSGFYLCAWSVSTSSGANVLTFGAGSRLTVL.

This rearrangement joins TRBV18 to TRBJ1-5; D is ambiguous. Germline V CDR1 and CDR2: KGHSH, LQKENI. V gave up 3 bases and J gave up 4 bases, with 7 bases separating them. This CDR3 is 13 amino acids long. The CDR3 here is CASSPDQNQPQHF. CDR3 coding DNA: TGTGCCAGCTCACCCGACCAGAATCAGCCCCAGCATTTT.

The V and J genes are TRBV6-4 and TRBJ1-2, with D tentatively TRBD1 (5 bases). This CDR3 is 14 amino acids long. The germline V gene encodes CDR1 MRHNA and CDR2 SNTAGT. The V gene lost 0 bases and the J gene lost 7 bases, with 12 bases spanning the gap. CDR3 amino acids: CASSDSPAGSGYTF. The CDR3 DNA follows: TGTGCCAGCAGTGACTCACCCGCAGGGAGTGGCTACACCTTC.

This chain connects TRBV29-1 to TRBJ1-5, with D perhaps TRBD1 (6 bases). CDR3 length: 13 residues. The germline CDR1 and CDR2 sequences are SQVTM and ANQGSEA. Trimming removed 6 bases from V and 0 bases from J, with 9 bases in between. The CDR3 bases are TGCAGCGTCCGGGACACTAGCAATCAGCCCCAGCATTTT. The encoded protein is CSVRDTSNQPQHF.

This sequence joins TRBV2 and TRBJ1-5, with D unclear. Germline V gene sequence: CDR1 SNHLY, CDR2 FYNNEI. The CDR3 sequence is 11 residues long. V lost 2 bases and J 11 bases, leaving 7 bases between the germline ends. The CDR3 DNA sequence: TGTGCCAGCAGTGAATACAAGGCCCAGCATTTT. This sequence encodes CASSEYKAQHF.

This clone was seen only a few times. This rearrangement joins TRBV21-1 to TRBJ1-4. TRBV21-1 is shown as a pseudogene. This CDR3 comprises 11 residues. The CDR3 protein is CASSKGEKLFF. The DNA for the CDR3 is TGTGCCAGCAGCAAAGGGGAAAAACTGTTTTTT.

The genes are TRBV9 and TRBJ1-2; D is possibly TRBD1 (5 bases). The V end was cut by 3 bases, the J end by 5 bases, with 11 bases between. Germline V lookup: CDR1 SGDLS, CDR2 YYNGEE. This CDR3 contains 13 residues. CDR3 bases: TGTGCCAGCAGCGCAGGGCTTTCGTATGGCTACACCTTC. Amino acid sequence: CASSAGLSYGYTF.

This chain connects TRBV27 to TRBJ2-2; D might be TRBD1 (6 bases). Germline V lookup: CDR1 MNHEY, CDR2 SMNVEV (reference sequence). The V and J ends lost 0 bases and 3 bases respectively, with 14 bases between them. The length of the CDR3 is 17 residues. The CDR3 loop reads CASSLSQGGGDTGELFF. In DNA, the CDR3 is TGTGCCAGCAGTTTATCCCAAGGGGGTGGGGACACCGGGGAGCTGTTTTTT.

This clone was recorded a few times. The DNA of the CDR3 is TGTGCCAGCAGTGTCATCGGGACAGGGGACACTGAAGCTTTCTTT. This codes for CASSVIGTGDTEAFF. The chain recombines TRBV6-1 with TRBJ1-1, with 10 nucleotides matching TRBD1. The length of the CDR3 is 15 residues. Trimming cost V 4 bases and J 3 bases; bases outside gene matches: 5. Germline V lookup: CDR1 MNHNS, CDR2 SASEGT.

The V call is TRBV29-1, the J call TRBJ2-5; D might be TRBD2 (6 bases). The V gene lost 3 bases and the J gene lost 4 bases, with 9 bases spanning the gap. The germline CDR1 and CDR2 sequences are SQVTM and ANQGSEA. This CDR3 is built from 12 residues. The CDR3 loop is CSVDKEGETQYF. CDR3 sequence (DNA): TGCAGCGTTGATAAGGAGGGAGAGACCCAGTACTTC.

The sample holds a few counts of this clone. This chain joins TRBV11-2 and TRBJ2-2, with 8 positions matching TRBD1. Germline V gene sequence: CDR1 SGHAT, CDR2 FQNNGV. The CDR3 covers 15 residues. With 6 bases clipped from V and 0 bases from J, the junction kept 3 bases outside the gene matches. CDR3 sequence (DNA): TGTGCCAGCAGATGGGGACAGGCGAACACCGGGGAGCTGTTTTTT. Protein product: CASRWGQANTGELFF.

The chain joins TRBV29-1 to TRBJ2-5, with D perhaps TRBD1 (6 bases). Germline V gene data show CDR1 as SQVTM and CDR2 as ANQGSEA. The CDR3 has 13 residues. Trimming took 3 bases from V and 5 from J, leaving 13 bases between them. The DNA of the CDR3 is TGCAGCGTTGACTCAGCTCAGGGGGAGACCCAGTACTTC. The encoded protein is CSVDSAQGETQYF.

The chain uses TRBV6-5 and TRBJ1-1; D is unclear. Germline CDR1 MNHEY, CDR2 SVGAGI. CDR3 length: 11 amino acids. With 8 bases removed from V and 1 base from J, the gap between germline ends came to 5 bases. The CDR3 sequence: CASEGNTEAFF. CDR3 DNA sequence: TGTGCCAGCGAAGGGAACACTGAAGCTTTCTTT.

This clone was seen a handful of times. The chain is built from TRBV6-5 and TRBJ2-4; D gene unclear. Germline V CDR1 and CDR2: MNHEY, SVGAGI. The ends were cut back, 0 bases at V and 0 bases at J, with 6 bases in the middle. The CDR3 consists of 15 residues. Written as DNA, the CDR3 is TGTGCCAGCAGTTACTCTTACCTAGCCAAAAACATTCAGTACTTC. It is translated as CASSYSYLAKNIQYF.

The rearrangement uses TRBV6-6 and TRBJ1-3; maybe TRBD1 (5 bases). The CDR3 contains 14 residues. CDR1 and CDR2 (germline): MNHNY, SVGAGI (reference sequence). The V gene lost 6 bases and the J gene lost 0 bases, with 9 bases spanning the gap. CDR3 nucleotide sequence: TGTGCCAGCAGCCGACAGAGCTCTGGAAACACCATATATTTT. Its protein is CASSRQSSGNTIYF.

The chain employs TRBV5-1 and TRBJ2-1; D is unclear. CDR3 length equals 15 residues. V lost 3 bases and J 6 bases, leaving 16 bases between the germline ends. Looked up from germline, CDR1 is SGHRS and CDR2 is YFSETQ. The CDR3 region is CASSYDLPWGNEQFF. For the CDR3, the DNA is TGCGCCAGCAGCTATGACCTGCCCTGGGGCAATGAGCAGTTCTTC.

This clone appeared once. A much bigger clone sits one base away, suggesting this may be a read error. The chain is built from TRBV6-5 and TRBJ2-2, with a tentative D call TRBD1 (6 bases). V was trimmed by 5 bases and J by 5 bases, leaving 9 bases between them. The germline CDR1 and CDR2 sequences are MNHEY and SVGAGI. The CDR3 covers 13 residues. CDR3 nucleotides: TGTGCCAGCAGTCCTCAGGGGACCGGGGAGCTGTTTTTT. Protein sequence: CASSPQGTGELFF.

This chain uses TRBV5-1 with TRBJ2-7; 10 bases are a match to TRBD2. Germline assignment: CDR1 SGHRS and CDR2 YFSETQ. The V segment lost 1 base and the J segment 4 bases; nucleotides outside the gene matches: 17. The CDR3 consists of 19 residues. The CDR3 spells CASSLHFGVGLAGEYEQYF. The CDR3 nucleotides read TGCGCCAGCAGCTTGCATTTTGGTGTCGGGCTAGCGGGAGAGTACGAGCAGTACTTC.

V gene TRBV20-1 combines with J gene TRBJ1-1; D gene uncertain. CDR1 DFQATT and CDR2 SNEGSKA come from the germline V gene (reference sequence). This CDR3 contains 11 residues. V was trimmed by 1 base and J by 1 base, leaving 1 base between them. The CDR3 is CSARANTEAFF. Here the CDR3 DNA reads TGCAGTGCTAGAGCGAACACTGAAGCTTTCTTT.

This chain joins TRBV7-2 and TRBJ1-5; D remains unclear. Germline CDR1 SGHTA, CDR2 FQGNSA. The germline V and J ends were trimmed by 1 base and 1 base, with 5 bases remaining between them. This CDR3 spans 14 amino acids. CDR3 protein: CASSLGQSNQPQHF. The CDR3 coding sequence is TGTGCCAGCAGCTTAGGGCAGAGCAATCAGCCCCAGCATTTT.